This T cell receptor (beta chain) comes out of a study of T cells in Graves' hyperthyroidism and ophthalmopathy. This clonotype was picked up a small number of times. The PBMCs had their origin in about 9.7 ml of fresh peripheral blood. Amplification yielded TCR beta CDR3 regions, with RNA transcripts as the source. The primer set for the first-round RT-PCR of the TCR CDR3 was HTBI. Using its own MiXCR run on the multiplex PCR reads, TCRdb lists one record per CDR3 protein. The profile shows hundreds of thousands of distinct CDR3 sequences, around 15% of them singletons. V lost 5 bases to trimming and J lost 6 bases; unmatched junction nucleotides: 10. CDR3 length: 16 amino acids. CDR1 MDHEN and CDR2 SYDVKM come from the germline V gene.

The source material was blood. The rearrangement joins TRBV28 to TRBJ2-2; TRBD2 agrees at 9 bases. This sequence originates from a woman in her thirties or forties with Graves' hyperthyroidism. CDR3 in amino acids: CASSLIAGEGAGELFF. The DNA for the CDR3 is TGTGCCAGCAGTCTAATAGCGGGAGAGGGTGCCGGGGAGCTGTTTTTT. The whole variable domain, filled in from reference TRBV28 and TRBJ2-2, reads DVKVTQSSRYLVKRTGEKVFLECVQDMDHENMFWYRQDPGLGLRLIYFSYDVKMKEKGDIPEGYSVSREKKERFSLILESASTNQTSMYLCASSLIAGEGAGELFFGEGSRLTVL.